This T cell receptor (beta chain) was identified during a study of cytomegalovirus exposure and HLA in healthy donors. PCR primers comprised 60 Vbeta and 13 Jbeta primers. Sequencing was performed with immunoSEQ multiplex PCR; in TCRdb, only in-frame clones are kept and a portion is missing. The sample has around 20,000 clones; roughly 80% are singletons. Trimming left V 0 bases short and J 6 bases short, with 10 bases between. The CDR3 runs to 14 residues. The germline gives CDR1 KGHSH, CDR2 LQKENI. The sequenced sample consisted of PBMCs. This TCR came from a human donor in good health. This chain uses TRBV18 with TRBJ2-3; unclear D gene. Here the CDR3 reads CASSPPSVSDTQYF. CDR3 DNA sequence: TGTGCCAGCTCACCACCTTCAGTCTCCGATACGCAGTATTTT. Full variable domain (outside the CDR3, taken from reference TRBV18 and TRBJ2-3): NAGVMQNPRHLVRRRGQEARLRCSPMKGHSHVYWYRQLPEEGLKFMVYLQKENIIDESGMPKERFSAEFPKEGPSILRIQQVVRGDSAAYFCASSPPSVSDTQYFGPGTRLTVL.